The 32 T cell receptor beta chains below all came from one sample that was sequenced in a study of T cell repertoires in cytomegalovirus infection. TCRdb used MiXCR to reprocess the reads, holding one entry per CDR3 protein. This sample carries roughly 730,000 distinct CDR3 sequences, around 30% of them seen once, and the ten largest clones take 15% to 20%. The antigens of these receptors remain unknown. The specimen comprised cultured PBMCs, sampled from culture after CMV antigen stimulation. The receptors shown here come from a human donor in good health (CMV status not recorded). Some clones in this sample may be carry-over from other donors' samples.

The genes are TRBV10-2 and TRBJ1-2, with a tentative D call TRBD1 (5 bases). This CDR3 contains 16 residues. Germline assignment: CDR1 WSHSY and CDR2 SAAADI. Trimming left V 0 bases short and J 0 bases short, with 11 bases between. The CDR3 loop reads CASSESMGVPNYGYTF. CDR3 in DNA: TGCGCCAGCAGTGAGTCGATGGGGGTCCCTAACTATGGCTACACCTTC.

The CDR3 DNA follows: TGTGCCAGCAGCCAAGAGGAGGGGCAGCCCCAGCATTTT. This translates into CASSQEEGQPQHF. The chain combines TRBV14 with TRBJ1-5; D possibly corresponds to TRBD1 (5 bases). The V and J ends lost 0 bases and 7 bases respectively, with 7 bases between them. This CDR3 comprises 13 residues. Germline lookup yields CDR1 SGHDN and CDR2 FVKESK.

The V call is TRBV28, the J call TRBJ2-7; D call uncertain. Germline-derived CDR1 and CDR2 are MDHEN and SYDVKM. The length of the CDR3 is 16 residues. V lost 3 bases to trimming and J lost 0 bases, with 15 bases between them. The chain's CDR3 is CASSFHWMGNSYEQYF. The CDR3 bases are TGTGCCAGCAGTTTCCACTGGATGGGCAACTCCTACGAGCAGTACTTC.

V usage is TRBV20-1 and J usage is TRBJ2-1; perhaps TRBD2 as D (6 bases). Deletions cut 0 bases from V and 5 bases from J, with 14 bases between. The CDR3 consists of 15 residues. Germline V gene lookup returns CDR1 DFQATT and CDR2 SNEGSKA (reference sequence). CDR3 bases: TGCAGTGCTAGAGATTCCGAGCGGGTTGACAATGAGCAGTTCTTC. This codes for CSARDSERVDNEQFF.

The chain uses TRBV5-1 and TRBJ2-1; D gene uncertain. This CDR3 is built from 11 residues. Between the trimmed V and J ends, which lost 5 bases and 9 bases, there was a span of 9 bases. Germline loops: CDR1 SGHRS, CDR2 YFSETQ. The DNA for the CDR3 is TGCGCCAGCAGGAAACTAAGTGAGCAGTTCTTC. The encoded protein is CASRKLSEQFF.

J is TRBJ1-2 and V is TRBV30, with D possibly TRBD1 on 5 matching bases. The germline V and J ends were trimmed by 4 bases and 9 bases, with 21 bases remaining between them. The CDR3 contains 14 residues. The germline V gene has CDR1 GTSNPN and CDR2 SVGIG (reference sequence). The CDR3 DNA reads as TGTGCCTGGATGAGGGGTGGGAGGAGATGGAGCTACACCTTC. Translation gives CAWMRGGRRWSYTF.

J is TRBJ1-2 and V is TRBV18, with D possibly being TRBD1 (6 bases). The CDR3 consists of 14 residues. Trimming stripped 0 bases from V and 7 bases from J, with 12 bases between. Germline V gives CDR1 KGHSH, CDR2 LQKENI. CDR3 in DNA: TGTGCCAGCTCACCACCGTGGACAGCATCTGGCTACACCTTC. As protein: CASSPPWTASGYTF. Filled out from reference TRBV18 and TRBJ1-2, the complete variable domain reads NAGVMQNPRHLVRRRGQEARLRCSPMKGHSHVYWYRQLPEEGLKFMVYLQKENIIDESGMPKERFSAEFPKEGPSILRIQQVVRGDSAAYFCASSPPWTASGYTFGSGTRLTVV.

Only a few counts were recorded for this clonotype. This rearrangement joins TRBV10-2 to TRBJ2-1, with D tentatively TRBD1 or TRBD2 (6 bases each). V dropped 0 bases and J dropped 4 bases, with 13 bases sitting between them. Looked up from germline, CDR1 is WSHSY and CDR2 is SAAADI. CDR3 size: 16 residues. The CDR3 nucleotides read TGCGCCAGCAGTGAGTCACGGGGGCCTCCTTACAATGAGCAGTTCTTC. The encoded protein is CASSESRGPPYNEQFF.

This clonotype showed up just a few times. This sequence joins TRBV7-2 and TRBJ1-1; D gene unclear. Per germline, CDR1 SGHTA and CDR2 FQGNSA. V lost 1 base to trimming and J lost 2 bases, with 11 bases between them. The CDR3 sequence is 15 residues long. DNA of the CDR3: TGTGCCAGCAGCTTAGGCCTCAGCCCAAACACTGAAGCTTTCTTT. Protein: CASSLGLSPNTEAFF. Together with reference TRBV7-2 and TRBJ1-1, the CDR3 gives the full variable domain: GAGVSQSPSNKVTEKGKDVELRCDPISGHTALYWYRQSLGQGLEFLIYFQGNSAPDKSGLPSDRFSAERTGGSVSTLTIQRTQQEDSAVYLCASSLGLSPNTEAFFGQGTRLTVV.

In its sample, this clonotype was seen a few times. This chain uses TRBV11-2 with TRBJ2-5, with 7 bases identical to TRBD1. The CDR3 contains 17 residues. After removal of 5 bases from V and 2 bases from J, the junction contained 14 bases not matched to a gene. The V gene's germline CDR1 is SGHAT and CDR2 FQNNGV. The CDR3 DNA is TGTGCCAGCAGCGTGTGGACCCTGGTGGACAGGCAAGAGACCCAGTACTTC. As protein: CASSVWTLVDRQETQYF.

This clonotype was seen a handful of times. The V call is TRBV19, the J call TRBJ2-3; no clear D gene. The V end was cut by 5 bases, the J end by 6 bases, with 15 bases between. Germline loops: CDR1 LNHDA, CDR2 SQIVND (reference sequence). CDR3 size: 14 residues. The CDR3 reads CASSSIVFRDTQYF. Here the CDR3 DNA reads TGTGCCAGTAGTTCCATTGTCTTTCGGGATACGCAGTATTTT.

This clonotype came up many times. The chain recombines TRBV7-2 with TRBJ1-3; the D is unclear. Trimming took 1 base from V and 4 from J, leaving 8 bases between them. The germline CDR1 and CDR2 sequences are SGHTA and FQGNSA. The CDR3 spans 14 residues. CDR3 protein: CASSLVLKGNTIYF. DNA for the CDR3: TGTGCCAGCAGCTTAGTGTTGAAGGGAAACACCATATATTTT. Looking up the rest from reference TRBV7-2 and TRBJ1-3 gives the full variable domain: GAGVSQSPSNKVTEKGKDVELRCDPISGHTALYWYRQSLGQGLEFLIYFQGNSAPDKSGLPSDRFSAERTGGSVSTLTIQRTQQEDSAVYLCASSLVLKGNTIYFGEGSWLTVV.

This clonotype occurred once. CDR3 coding DNA: TGTGCCAGCAGCGTAGGGTCCAGTACCGCGGATACGCAGTATTTT. Translated: CASSVGSSTADTQYF. The rearrangement links TRBV9 to TRBJ2-3, with D unresolved. Germline lookup yields CDR1 SGDLS and CDR2 YYNGEE. V lost 0 bases and J 6 bases, leaving 14 bases between the germline ends. CDR3 length: 15 residues.

This clonotype was counted only a few times. V is TRBV20-1 and J is TRBJ1-2, with D possibly matching TRBD1 (5 bases). V was trimmed by 6 bases and J by 3 bases, leaving 11 bases between them. The CDR3 length is 12 residues. Germline V gives CDR1 DFQATT, CDR2 SNEGSKA (reference sequence). CDR3 sequence: CSAIGGDYGYTF. The CDR3, as DNA: TGCAGTGCCATCGGGGGGGACTATGGCTACACCTTC.

This clonotype was observed a handful of times. The chain combines TRBV6-1 with TRBJ2-1, with D perhaps TRBD1 (5 bases). Germline CDR1 and CDR2: MNHNS and SASEGT. V shed 6 bases and J shed 7 bases, with 19 bases lying between them. The CDR3 extends over 15 amino acids. The CDR3 region has the DNA TGTGCCAGCAGCCTATCCCTAGGGGTCCTTAATGAGCAGTTCTTC. As protein: CASSLSLGVLNEQFF.

This clonotype occurred a few times. The chain combines TRBV20-1 with TRBJ1-4; maybe TRBD1 (5 bases). The V end lost 6 bases, the J end lost 0 bases, and 11 bases lay between the germline ends. The length of the CDR3 is 14 residues. Germline V gene sequence: CDR1 DFQATT, CDR2 SNEGSKA (reference sequence). In DNA, the CDR3 is TGCAGTGCGCGGGACTGGGCAACTAATGAAAAACTGTTTTTT. This translates into CSARDWATNEKLFF.

The gene calls are TRBV7-8 and TRBJ2-1; 9 bases align to TRBD1. The junction had 13 bases not matched to a gene; V was cut back by 3 bases and J by 10 bases. The germline V gene encodes CDR1 SGHVS and CDR2 FQNEAQ. The length of the CDR3 is 16 residues. This CDR3 is CASSLGTGTGSDEQFF. For the CDR3, the DNA is TGTGCCAGCAGCTTGGGGACCGGGACAGGGTCTGACGAGCAGTTCTTC.

The chain carries TRBV7-2 and TRBJ2-3, with D unresolved. Trimming left V 1 base short and J 0 bases short, with 8 bases between. The germline CDR1 and CDR2 sequences are SGHTA and FQGNSA. This CDR3 is built from 15 residues. In DNA, the CDR3 is TGTGCCAGCAGCTTAGTGGAAGCTAGCACAGATACGCAGTATTTT. Its protein is CASSLVEASTDTQYF.

This clonotype came up a few times. The chain has TRBV6-6 and TRBJ1-1, with TRBD1 identical over 7 bases. V lost 0 bases and J lost 1; bases outside the gene matches: 2. CDR3 length: 15 residues. Germline assignment: CDR1 MNHNY and CDR2 SVGAGI (reference sequence). As DNA, the CDR3 is TGTGCCAGCAGTTACTCCGGGGACAGGAACACTGAAGCTTTCTTT. Its protein product is CASSYSGDRNTEAFF.

This clonotype was seen a few times. The CDR3 DNA reads as TGCAGCGTCCGTCCCGACGTGAGGGGGGATAATGAGCAGTTCTTC. Translation: CSVRPDVRGDNEQFF. The chain employs TRBV29-1 and TRBJ2-1, with D tentatively TRBD1 or TRBD2 (6 bases each). This CDR3 has 15 amino acids. V was clipped by 6 bases and J by 7 bases, with 22 bases between them. The germline CDR1 and CDR2 sequences are SQVTM and ANQGSEA.

This clonotype was seen a handful of times. The chain is built from TRBV7-6 and TRBJ1-3; D remains unclear. There are 15 residues in the CDR3. Germline-derived CDR1 and CDR2 are SGHVS and FNYEAQ. With 5 bases removed from V and 8 bases from J, the gap between germline ends came to 19 bases. The CDR3 here is CASSPRGLEEDTIYF. In DNA, the CDR3 is TGTGCCAGCAGCCCCCGCGGACTAGAGGAGGACACCATATATTTT.

The V and J genes are TRBV12-3 or TRBV12-4 and TRBJ2-1, with TRBD2 identical over 8 bases. The J segment lost 9 bases and the V segment lost 0 bases, leaving 16 bases of the junction unmatched. The CDR3 consists of 18 residues. CDR3 sequence: CASSLAPRELSGNCEQFF. The CDR3 bases are TGTGCCAGCAGTTTAGCGCCGAGGGAACTTAGCGGGAATTGTGAGCAGTTCTTC.

The chain has TRBV12-3 or TRBV12-4 and TRBJ1-5; D remains unclear. This CDR3 has 14 amino acids. V lost 3 bases to trimming and J lost 7 bases, with 13 bases between them. The DNA of the CDR3 is TGTGCCAGCAGTTTGGGAGCTAGTGGGCAGCCCCAGCATTTT. It codes for CASSLGASGQPQHF.

In its sample, this clonotype was seen a few times. The J gene is TRBJ1-6, the V gene TRBV19; perhaps TRBD1 as D (6 bases). CDR3 length: 13 residues. V shed 9 bases and J shed 8 bases, with 14 bases lying between them. CDR1 LNHDA and CDR2 SQIVND come from the germline V gene (reference sequence). Here the CDR3 DNA reads TGTGCCAGCCGGGACATATATGATTCACCCCTCCACTTT. Residues: CASRDIYDSPLHF.

In DNA, the CDR3 is TGTGCCAGCAGCCCGGGAGTCCGGTTTGAAGCTTTCTTT. The encoded protein is CASSPGVRFEAFF. The gene calls are TRBV7-6 and TRBJ1-1, with D uncertain. Germline-derived CDR1 and CDR2 are SGHVS and FNYEAQ. This CDR3 is 13 amino acids long. The V end was cut by 5 bases, the J end by 7 bases, with 14 bases between.

There are a few counts of this clonotype. The rearrangement uses TRBV7-2 and TRBJ1-2; unclear D gene. The CDR3 runs 12 residues. V was pared by 3 bases and J by 8 bases, with 10 bases between. Germline V gene lookup returns CDR1 SGHTA and CDR2 FQGNSA. DNA for the CDR3: TGTGCCAGCAGCTTTTCCCCTTGGGGCTACACCTTC. This encodes CASSFSPWGYTF. The full variable domain, its missing parts supplied by reference TRBV7-2 and TRBJ1-2, is GAGVSQSPSNKVTEKGKDVELRCDPISGHTALYWYRQSLGQGLEFLIYFQGNSAPDKSGLPSDRFSAERTGGSVSTLTIQRTQQEDSAVYLCASSFSPWGYTFGSGTRLTVV.

This clonotype came up a few times. CDR3 DNA sequence: TGTGCCAGCAGCTTAGTCCCAGGGGAACCCTCCTACGAGCAGTACTTC. Its translation: CASSLVPGEPSYEQYF. This chain connects TRBV7-2 to TRBJ2-7, with a weak D call TRBD1 (6 bases). Germline CDR1 and CDR2: SGHTA and FQGNSA. V lost 1 base and J 0 bases, leaving 13 bases between the germline ends. This CDR3 is 16 amino acids long.

V usage is TRBV4-1 and J usage is TRBJ2-5, with a possible D match to TRBD2 (5 bases). The CDR3 has 16 amino acids. Germline values: CDR1 MGHRA, CDR2 YSYEKL. V lost 3 bases, J lost 3 bases, and 17 bases lay in between. This chain's CDR3 is CASSQPRGLREETQYF. The CDR3 DNA sequence: TGCGCCAGCAGCCAGCCACGAGGACTCCGAGAAGAGACCCAGTACTTC.

The chain carries TRBV30 and TRBJ2-1; D call uncertain. The CDR3 has 12 amino acids. Deletions cut 3 bases from V and 4 bases from J, with 7 bases between. Germline V gene sequence: CDR1 GTSNPN, CDR2 SVGIG (reference sequence). This CDR3 reads CAWSPTYNEQFF. The CDR3 DNA reads TGTGCCTGGAGCCCCACTTACAATGAGCAGTTCTTC.

This clonotype has more than one count but fewer than ten. V and J are TRBV14 and TRBJ2-1; D is uncertain. V lost 4 bases, J lost 10 bases, and 14 bases lay in between. Germline assignment: CDR1 SGHDN and CDR2 FVKESK. This CDR3 spans 13 amino acids. This CDR3 is CASSRSSVGEQFF. As DNA, the CDR3 is TGTGCCAGCAGCCGATCCAGCGTCGGGGAGCAGTTCTTC.

The chain links TRBV5-4 to TRBJ1-3; the D gene is possibly TRBD1 (5 bases). Trimming left V 3 bases short and J 0 bases short, with 13 bases between. Germline CDR1 SGHNT, CDR2 YYREEE (reference sequence). This CDR3 has 16 residues. DNA for the CDR3: TGTGCCAGCAGCTCACTTGGGGCATACTCTGGAAACACCATATATTTT. Translated, it gives CASSSLGAYSGNTIYF.

The chain recombines TRBV11-2 with TRBJ1-2, with D unclear. V lost 5 bases and J 4 bases, leaving 14 bases between the germline ends. The length of the CDR3 is 14 residues. Germline V gene sequence: CDR1 SGHAT, CDR2 FQNNGV. The CDR3 protein is CASSAVTDPYGYTF. CDR3 nucleotide sequence: TGTGCCAGCAGCGCCGTTACAGACCCCTATGGCTACACCTTC. The full variable domain, with the rest looked up from reference TRBV11-2 and TRBJ1-2, is EAGVAQSPRYKIIEKRQSVAFWCNPISGHATLYWYQQILGQGPKLLIQFQNNGVVDDSQLPKDRFSAERLKGVDSTLKIQPAKLEDSAVYLCASSAVTDPYGYTFGSGTRLTVV.